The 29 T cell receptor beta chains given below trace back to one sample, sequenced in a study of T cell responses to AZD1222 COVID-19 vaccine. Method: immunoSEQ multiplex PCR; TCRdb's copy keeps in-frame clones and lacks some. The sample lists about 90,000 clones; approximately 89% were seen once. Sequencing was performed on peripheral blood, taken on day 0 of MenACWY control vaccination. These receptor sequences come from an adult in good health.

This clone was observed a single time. CDR3 bases: TGTGCCAGCAGTTGGACCGGGGACACGGAGCAGTACTTC. Protein: CASSWTGDTEQYF. The J gene is TRBJ2-7, the V gene TRBV6-2 or TRBV6-3, with D tentatively TRBD1 (6 bases). The CDR3 has 13 amino acids. V gave up 4 bases and J gave up 7 bases, with 14 bases separating them. The V gene's germline CDR1 is MNHEY and CDR2 SVGEGT.

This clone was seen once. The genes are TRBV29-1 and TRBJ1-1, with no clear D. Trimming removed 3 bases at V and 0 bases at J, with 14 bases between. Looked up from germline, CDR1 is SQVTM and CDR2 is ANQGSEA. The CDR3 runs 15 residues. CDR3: CSVDKNPYMNTEAFF. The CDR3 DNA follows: TGCAGCGTTGATAAGAACCCCTACATGAACACTGAAGCTTTCTTT. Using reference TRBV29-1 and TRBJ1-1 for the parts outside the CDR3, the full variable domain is SAVISQKPSRDICQRGTSLTIQCQVDSQVTMMFWYRQQPGQSLTLIATANQGSEATYESGFVIDKFPISRPNLTFSTLTVSNMSPEDSSIYLCSVDKNPYMNTEAFFGQGTRLTVV.

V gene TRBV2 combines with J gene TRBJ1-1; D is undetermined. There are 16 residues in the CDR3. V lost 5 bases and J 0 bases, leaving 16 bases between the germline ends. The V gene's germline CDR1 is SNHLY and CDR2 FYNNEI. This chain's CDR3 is CASSLRWTALNTEAFF. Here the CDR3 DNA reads TGTGCCAGCAGTCTTAGGTGGACGGCCCTGAACACTGAAGCTTTCTTT.

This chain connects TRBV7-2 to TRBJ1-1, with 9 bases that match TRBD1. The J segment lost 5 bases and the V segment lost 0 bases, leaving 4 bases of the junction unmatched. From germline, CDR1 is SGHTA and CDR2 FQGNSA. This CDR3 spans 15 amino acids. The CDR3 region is CASSLASDRGTEAFF. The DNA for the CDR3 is TGTGCCAGCAGCTTAGCGTCGGACAGGGGAACTGAAGCTTTCTTT.

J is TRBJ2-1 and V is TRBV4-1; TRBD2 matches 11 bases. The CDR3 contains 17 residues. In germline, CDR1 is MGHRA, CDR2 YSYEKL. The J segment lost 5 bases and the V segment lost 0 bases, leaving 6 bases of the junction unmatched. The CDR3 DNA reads TGCGCCAGCAGCCAAGATCGACTAGCGGGGACCAACAATGAGCAGTTCTTC. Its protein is CASSQDRLAGTNNEQFF.

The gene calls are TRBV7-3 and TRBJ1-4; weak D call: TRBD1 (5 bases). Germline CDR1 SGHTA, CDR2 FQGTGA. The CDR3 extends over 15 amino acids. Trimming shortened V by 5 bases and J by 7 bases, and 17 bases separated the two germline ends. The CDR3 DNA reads TGTGCCAGCAGCCAAGGAGGGGCAGGAGGTGAAAAACTGTTTTTT. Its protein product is CASSQGGAGGEKLFF. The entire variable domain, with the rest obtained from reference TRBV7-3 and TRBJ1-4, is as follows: GAGVSQTPSNKVTEKGKYVELRCDPISGHTALYWYRQSLGQGPEFLIYFQGTGAADDSGLPNDRFFAVRPEGSVSTLKIQRTERGDSAVYLCASSQGGAGGEKLFFGSGTQLSVL.

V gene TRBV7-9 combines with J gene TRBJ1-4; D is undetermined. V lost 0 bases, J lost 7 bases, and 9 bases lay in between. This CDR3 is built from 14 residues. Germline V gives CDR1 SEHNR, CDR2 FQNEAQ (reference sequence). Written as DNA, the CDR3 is TGTGCCAGCAGCTTAGCGCTCCAGACTGAAAAACTGTTTTTT. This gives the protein CASSLALQTEKLFF. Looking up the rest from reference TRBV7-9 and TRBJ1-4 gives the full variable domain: DTGVSQNPRHKITKRGQNVTFRCDPISEHNRLYWYRQTLGQGPEFLTYFQNEAQLEKSRLLSDRFSAERPKGSFSTLEIQRTEQGDSAMYLCASSLALQTEKLFFGSGTQLSVL.

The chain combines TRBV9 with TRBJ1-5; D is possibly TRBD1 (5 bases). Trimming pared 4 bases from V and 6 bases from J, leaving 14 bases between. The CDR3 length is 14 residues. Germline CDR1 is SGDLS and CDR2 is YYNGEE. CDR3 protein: CASSRDGFPQPQHF. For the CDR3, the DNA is TGTGCCAGCAGCCGGGACGGTTTCCCTCAGCCCCAGCATTTT. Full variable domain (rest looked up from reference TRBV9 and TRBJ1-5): DSGVTQTPKHLITATGQRVTLRCSPRSGDLSVYWYQQSLDQGLQFLIQYYNGEERAKGNILERFSAQQFPDLHSELNLSSLELGDSALYFCASSRDGFPQPQHFGDGTRLSIL.

The CDR3 nucleotides are TGTGCCAGCTCCCCTAGGGGGACAGGGCAAGAGACCCAGTACTTC. This codes for CASSPRGTGQETQYF. The chain uses TRBV18 and TRBJ2-5; TRBD1 matches at 9 bases. V lost 6 bases to trimming and J lost 2 bases; unmatched junction nucleotides: 7. This CDR3 has 15 residues. The germline gives CDR1 KGHSH, CDR2 LQKENI.

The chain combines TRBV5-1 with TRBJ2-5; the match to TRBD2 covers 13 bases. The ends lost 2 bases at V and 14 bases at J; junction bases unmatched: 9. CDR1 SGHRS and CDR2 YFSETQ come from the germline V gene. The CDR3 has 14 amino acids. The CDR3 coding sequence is TGCGCCAGCAGCTTCGGAACTAGCGGGGGGGATTATTACTTC. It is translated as CASSFGTSGGDYYF.

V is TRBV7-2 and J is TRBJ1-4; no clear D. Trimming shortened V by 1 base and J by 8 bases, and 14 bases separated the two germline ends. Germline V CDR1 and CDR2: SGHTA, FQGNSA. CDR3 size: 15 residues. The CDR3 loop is CASSLDGQVGEKLFF. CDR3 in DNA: TGTGCCAGCAGCTTAGATGGGCAGGTTGGGGAAAAACTGTTTTTT.

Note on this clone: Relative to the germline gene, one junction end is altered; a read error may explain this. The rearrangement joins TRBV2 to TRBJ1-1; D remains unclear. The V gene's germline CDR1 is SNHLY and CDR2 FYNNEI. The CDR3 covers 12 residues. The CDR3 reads CASSQAGYEAFF. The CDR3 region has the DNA TGTGCCAGCAGTCAAGCAGGCTATGAAGCTTTCTTT.

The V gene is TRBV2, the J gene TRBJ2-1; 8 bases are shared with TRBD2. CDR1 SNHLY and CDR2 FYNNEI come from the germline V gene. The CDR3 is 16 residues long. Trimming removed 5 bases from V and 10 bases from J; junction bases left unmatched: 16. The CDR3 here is CASSPGASGPPGEQFF. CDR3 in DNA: TGTGCCAGCAGTCCTGGCGCTAGCGGGCCACCTGGCGAGCAGTTCTTC.

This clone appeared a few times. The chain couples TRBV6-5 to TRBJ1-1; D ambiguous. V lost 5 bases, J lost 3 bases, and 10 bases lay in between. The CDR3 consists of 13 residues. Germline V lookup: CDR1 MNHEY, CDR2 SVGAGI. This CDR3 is CASSRELHTEAFF. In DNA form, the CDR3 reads TGTGCCAGCAGTCGGGAGTTACACACTGAAGCTTTCTTT.

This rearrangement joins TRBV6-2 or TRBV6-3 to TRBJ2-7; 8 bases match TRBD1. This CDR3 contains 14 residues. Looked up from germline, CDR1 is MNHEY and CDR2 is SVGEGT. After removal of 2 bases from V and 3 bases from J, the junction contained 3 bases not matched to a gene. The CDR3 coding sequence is TGTGCCAGCAGTTACGCGGGACAGGACTACGAGCAGTACTTC. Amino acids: CASSYAGQDYEQYF.

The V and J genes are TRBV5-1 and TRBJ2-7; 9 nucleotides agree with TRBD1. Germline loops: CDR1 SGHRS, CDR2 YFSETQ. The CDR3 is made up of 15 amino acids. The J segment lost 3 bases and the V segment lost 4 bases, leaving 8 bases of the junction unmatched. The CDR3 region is CASSPGDRVLYEQYF. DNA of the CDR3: TGCGCCAGCAGCCCGGGGGACAGGGTACTCTACGAGCAGTACTTC.

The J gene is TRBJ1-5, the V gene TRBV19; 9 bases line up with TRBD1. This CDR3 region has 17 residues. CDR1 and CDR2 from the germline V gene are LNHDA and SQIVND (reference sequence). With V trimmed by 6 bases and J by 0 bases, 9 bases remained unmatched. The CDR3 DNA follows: TGTGCCAGTAGCTCCCCTACAGGGGGCAATAGCAATCAGCCCCAGCATTTT. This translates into CASSSPTGGNSNQPQHF.

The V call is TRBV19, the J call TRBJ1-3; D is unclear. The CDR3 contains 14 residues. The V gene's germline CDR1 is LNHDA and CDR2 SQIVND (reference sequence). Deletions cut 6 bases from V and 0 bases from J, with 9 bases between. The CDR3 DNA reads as TGTGCCAGTAGGGGGATAAGCTCTGGAAACACCATATATTTT. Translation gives CASRGISSGNTIYF.

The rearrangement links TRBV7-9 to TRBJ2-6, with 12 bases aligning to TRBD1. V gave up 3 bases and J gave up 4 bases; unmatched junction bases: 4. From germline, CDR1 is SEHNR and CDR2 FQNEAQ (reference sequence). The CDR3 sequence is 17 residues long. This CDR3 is CASSLGTGGVGANVLTF. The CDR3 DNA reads TGTGCCAGCAGCTTGGGGACAGGGGGCGTGGGGGCCAACGTCCTGACTTTC.

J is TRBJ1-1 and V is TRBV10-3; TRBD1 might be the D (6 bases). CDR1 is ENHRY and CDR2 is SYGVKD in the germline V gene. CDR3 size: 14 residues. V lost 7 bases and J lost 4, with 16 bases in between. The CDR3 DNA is TGTGCCATCACCCCAGCGGCAGGGGTCACTGAAGCTTTCTTT. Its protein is CAITPAAGVTEAFF.

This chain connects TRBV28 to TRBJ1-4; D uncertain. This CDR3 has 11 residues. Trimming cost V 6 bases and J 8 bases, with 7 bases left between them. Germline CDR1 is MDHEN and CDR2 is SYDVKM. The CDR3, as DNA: TGTGCCAGCAGCCTAGCAGAAAAACTGTTTTTT. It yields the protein CASSLAEKLFF.

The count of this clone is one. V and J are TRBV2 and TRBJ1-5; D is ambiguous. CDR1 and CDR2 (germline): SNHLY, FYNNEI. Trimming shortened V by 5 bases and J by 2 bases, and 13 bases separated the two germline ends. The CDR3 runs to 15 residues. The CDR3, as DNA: TGTGCCAGCAGTTCGGAACAAGGAGGCAATCAGCCCCAGCATTTT. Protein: CASSSEQGGNQPQHF.

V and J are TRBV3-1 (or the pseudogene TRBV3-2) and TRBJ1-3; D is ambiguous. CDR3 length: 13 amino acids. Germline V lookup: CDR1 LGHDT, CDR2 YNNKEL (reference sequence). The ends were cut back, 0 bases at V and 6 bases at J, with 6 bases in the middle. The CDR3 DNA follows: TGTGCCAGCAGCCAAGAGGGGATAAACACCATATATTTT. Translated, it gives CASSQEGINTIYF.

In DNA form, the CDR3 reads TGCGCCAGCAGCTTGTCTAGCTCCTACAATGAGCAGTTCTTC. This encodes CASSLSSSYNEQFF. The rearrangement uses TRBV5-1 and TRBJ2-1; D gene ambiguous. Looked up from germline, CDR1 is SGHRS and CDR2 is YFSETQ. The CDR3 covers 14 residues. Trimming removed 1 base at V and 0 bases at J, with 5 bases between.

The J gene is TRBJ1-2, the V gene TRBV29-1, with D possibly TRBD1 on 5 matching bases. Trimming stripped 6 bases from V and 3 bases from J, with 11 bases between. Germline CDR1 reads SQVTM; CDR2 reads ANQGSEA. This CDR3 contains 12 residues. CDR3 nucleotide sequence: TGCAGCGTGGGGGACTCCCACTATGGCTACACCTTC. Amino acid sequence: CSVGDSHYGYTF.

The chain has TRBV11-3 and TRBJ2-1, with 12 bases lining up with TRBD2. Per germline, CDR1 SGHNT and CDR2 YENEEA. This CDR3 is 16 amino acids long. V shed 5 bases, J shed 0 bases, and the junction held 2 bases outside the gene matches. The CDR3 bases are TGTGCCAGCAGCCAGACTAGCGGGAGCTCCTACAATGAGCAGTTCTTC. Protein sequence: CASSQTSGSSYNEQFF.

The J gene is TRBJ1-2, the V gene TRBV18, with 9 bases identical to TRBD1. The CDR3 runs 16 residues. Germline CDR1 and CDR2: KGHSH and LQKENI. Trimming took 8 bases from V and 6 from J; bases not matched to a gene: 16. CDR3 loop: CASTTNRGPYPDGYTF. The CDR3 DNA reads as TGTGCCAGCACAACTAACAGGGGGCCGTATCCCGATGGCTACACCTTC.

CDR3 in amino acids: CASRRDRGSNQPQHF. The DNA for the CDR3 is TGTGCCAGCAGGCGGGACAGGGGTAGCAATCAGCCCCAGCATTTT. This chain links TRBV6-5 with TRBJ1-5; TRBD1 agrees at 10 bases. CDR3 size: 15 residues. V lost 6 bases, J lost 0 bases, and 2 bases stayed unmatched. The germline V gene encodes CDR1 MNHEY and CDR2 SVGAGI.

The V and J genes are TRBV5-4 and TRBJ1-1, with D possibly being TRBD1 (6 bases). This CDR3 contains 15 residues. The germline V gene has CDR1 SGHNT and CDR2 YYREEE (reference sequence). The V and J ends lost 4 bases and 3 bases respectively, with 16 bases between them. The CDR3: CASSENREPYTEAFF. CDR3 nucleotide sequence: TGTGCCAGCAGCGAAAACAGGGAACCTTACACTGAAGCTTTCTTT.